This TCR beta chain comes out of a study of blood T cell repertoires in COVID-19. V was pared by 5 bases and J by 2 bases, with 8 bases of the junction left unmatched. This CDR3 spans 15 amino acids. The germline V gene encodes CDR1 SNHLY and CDR2 FYNNEI. Authors' data handling: Estimates of nucleated cell counts were drawn from the amplification of reference gene primers. Produced via immunoSEQ multiplex PCR; TCRdb's table is partial and in-frame only. Clone size and the V and J calls come from that table; the DNA yielded D and trimming. The sample lists roughly 290,000 clones, about nine tenths occurring once. Participant-reported clinical history was the basis for cohort assignment. Recovered Cohort 3 donors showed two negative PCRs, clearance, or symptom resolution.

This TCR came from a woman between 40 and 55 years old who had recovered from COVID-19. This chain joins TRBV2 and TRBJ1-2, with 7 positions matching TRBD1. Sequenced input: PBMCs or T cells enriched from blood (not recorded which). CDR3 sequence reads: CASSSDRTMNYGYTF. CDR3 DNA sequence: TGTGCCAGCAGTTCGGACAGGACTATGAACTATGGCTACACCTTC.